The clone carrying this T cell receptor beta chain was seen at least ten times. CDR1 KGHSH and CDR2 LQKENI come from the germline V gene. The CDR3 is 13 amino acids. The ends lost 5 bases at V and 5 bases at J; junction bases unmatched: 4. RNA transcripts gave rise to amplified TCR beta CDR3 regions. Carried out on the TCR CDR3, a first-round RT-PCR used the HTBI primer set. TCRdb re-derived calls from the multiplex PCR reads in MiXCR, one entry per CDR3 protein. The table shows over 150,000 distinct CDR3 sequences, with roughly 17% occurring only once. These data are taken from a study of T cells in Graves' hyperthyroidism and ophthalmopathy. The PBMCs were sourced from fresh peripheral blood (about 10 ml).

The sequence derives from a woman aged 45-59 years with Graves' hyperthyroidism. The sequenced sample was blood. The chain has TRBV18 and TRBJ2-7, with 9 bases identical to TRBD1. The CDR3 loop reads CASSTDRGNEQYF. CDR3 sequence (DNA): TGTGCCAGCTCAACGGACAGGGGAAACGAGCAGTACTTC. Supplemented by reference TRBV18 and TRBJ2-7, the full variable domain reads NAGVMQNPRHLVRRRGQEARLRCSPMKGHSHVYWYRQLPEEGLKFMVYLQKENIIDESGMPKERFSAEFPKEGPSILRIQQVVRGDSAAYFCASSTDRGNEQYFGPGTRLTVT.